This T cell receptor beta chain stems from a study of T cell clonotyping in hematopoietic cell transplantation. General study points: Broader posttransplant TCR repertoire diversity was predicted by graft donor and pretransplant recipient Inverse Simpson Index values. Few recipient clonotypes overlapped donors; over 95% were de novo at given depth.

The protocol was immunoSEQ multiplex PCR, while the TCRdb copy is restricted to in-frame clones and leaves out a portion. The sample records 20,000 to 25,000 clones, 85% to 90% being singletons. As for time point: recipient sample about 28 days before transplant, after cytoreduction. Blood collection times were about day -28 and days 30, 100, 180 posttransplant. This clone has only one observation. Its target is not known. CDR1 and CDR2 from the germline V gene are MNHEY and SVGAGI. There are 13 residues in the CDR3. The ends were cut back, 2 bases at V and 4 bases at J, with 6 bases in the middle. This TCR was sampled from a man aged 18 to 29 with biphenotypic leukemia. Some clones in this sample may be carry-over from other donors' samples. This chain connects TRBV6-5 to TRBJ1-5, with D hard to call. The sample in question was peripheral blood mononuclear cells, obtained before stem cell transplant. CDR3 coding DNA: TGTGCCAGCAGTTACGCTCGAAATCAGCCCCAGCATTTT. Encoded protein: CASSYARNQPQHF.